These 22 T cell receptor beta chains were all obtained from the same sample, sequenced in a study of blood T cell repertoires in COVID-19. Only in-frame clones appear in the TCRdb table, and some are missing; sequencing was by immunoSEQ multiplex PCR. The sample lists around 97,000 clones; almost 85% were seen once. Material: peripheral blood. Receptor source: a man in his 70s with acute or convalescent COVID-19.

This chain joins TRBV11-2 and TRBJ2-1, with 7 bases identical to TRBD2. The length of the CDR3 is 15 residues. Trimming at V came to 5 bases and at J to 0 bases, leaving 4 bases not matched to a gene. CDR1 and CDR2 (germline): SGHAT, FQNNGV. The CDR3 sequence: CASSNGGSSYNEQFF. The CDR3 DNA is TGTGCCAGCAGCAACGGCGGGAGCTCCTACAATGAGCAGTTCTTC.

This clone came up once. Sequence at one end of the junction differs from germline and may be a read error. V gene TRBV6-5 combines with J gene TRBJ2-1, with 11 bases aligning to TRBD2. The CDR3 spans 16 residues. The germline CDR1 and CDR2 sequences are MNHEY and SVGAGI. The CDR3 sequence: CASSYSTSGVLNEQFF. In nucleotides, the CDR3 is TGTGCCAGCAGCTACTCGACTAGCGGGGTCCTAAATGAGCAGTTCTTC.

The chain recombines TRBV6-2 or TRBV6-3 with TRBJ2-3, with 8 positions matching TRBD2. The germline CDR1 and CDR2 sequences are MNHEY and SVGEGT. Trimming removed 2 bases from V and 6 bases from J; junction bases left unmatched: 13. CDR3 length equals 17 residues. CDR3 bases: TGTGCCAGCAGTTACAATAAGCTCCGGGAGGGCCGGGATACGCAGTATTTT. This gives the protein CASSYNKLREGRDTQYF.

This rearrangement joins TRBV12-3 or TRBV12-4 to TRBJ1-2, with D unclear. V lost 3 bases and J 5 bases, leaving 10 bases between the germline ends. The CDR3 is 13 residues long. Here the CDR3 DNA reads TGTGCCAGCAGTTTGGGTGAGGCGTATGGCTACACCTTC. Its translation is CASSLGEAYGYTF.

This rearrangement joins TRBV27 to TRBJ1-4; 7 bases agree with TRBD1. The CDR3 runs 14 residues. The J segment lost 7 bases and the V segment lost 4 bases, leaving 6 bases of the junction unmatched. Germline CDR1 MNHEY, CDR2 SMNVEV (reference sequence). CDR3 in amino acids: CASSSFYRGEKLFF. The DNA for the CDR3 is TGTGCCAGCAGTTCCTTCTACAGGGGTGAAAAACTGTTTTTT.

The V and J genes are TRBV19 and TRBJ1-4, with TRBD1 matching over 7 bases. Germline CDR1 and CDR2: LNHDA and SQIVND (reference sequence). The CDR3 covers 15 residues. After removal of 4 bases from V and 6 bases from J, the junction contained 8 bases not matched to a gene. For the CDR3, the DNA is TGTGCCAGTAGTACCACAGGGGTGCTCGATGAAAAACTGTTTTTT. Its translation: CASSTTGVLDEKLFF.

The table lists this clone with a few counts. The genes are TRBV7-9 and TRBJ1-1; 9 bases align to TRBD1. The CDR3 length is 17 residues. Germline CDR1 SEHNR, CDR2 FQNEAQ (reference sequence). V shed 5 bases, J shed 1 base, and the junction held 11 bases outside the gene matches. This CDR3 is CASSAIQGAEGNTEAFF. The CDR3 DNA is TGTGCCAGCAGCGCGATACAGGGGGCGGAGGGGAACACTGAAGCTTTCTTT.

This sequence joins TRBV9 and TRBJ2-3; no clear D. Germline CDR1 and CDR2: SGDLS and YYNGEE. The CDR3 runs to 12 residues. V dropped 4 bases and J dropped 0 bases, with 3 bases sitting between them. This CDR3 reads CASSPSTDTQYF. The CDR3 DNA follows: TGTGCCAGCAGCCCAAGCACAGATACGCAGTATTTT.

The rearrangement joins TRBV5-5 to TRBJ2-7; 11 bases are shared with TRBD2. V dropped 4 bases and J dropped 4; count of bases not matched to a gene: 4. The CDR3 extends over 14 amino acids. CDR1 SGHKS and CDR2 YYEKEE come from the germline V gene (reference sequence). This chain's CDR3 is CASSARLAGYEQYF. The CDR3 DNA reads TGTGCCAGCAGCGCCAGACTAGCGGGATACGAGCAGTACTTC.

The V gene is TRBV20-1, the J gene TRBJ1-1, with D possibly TRBD1 on 6 matching bases. Germline V gene sequence: CDR1 DFQATT, CDR2 SNEGSKA (reference sequence). Trimming took off 3 bases at V and 5 bases at J, with 28 bases between the two ends. The CDR3 covers 18 residues. In DNA, the CDR3 is TGCAGTGCTAGTCATGTGTGGGGCGGGGGGCACTCGACAACTGAAGCTTTCTTT. Translation: CSASHVWGGGHSTTEAFF.

The chain is built from TRBV9 and TRBJ2-2, with TRBD2 matching over 10 bases. V shed 3 bases and J 0 bases; nucleotides not matched to a gene: 2. Germline CDR1 reads SGDLS; CDR2 reads YYNGEE. The CDR3 is 16 amino acids. This CDR3 is CASSGLAGANTGELFF. As DNA, the CDR3 is TGTGCCAGCAGCGGTCTAGCGGGAGCGAACACCGGGGAGCTGTTTTTT. Variable domain in full (rest from reference TRBV9 and TRBJ2-2): DSGVTQTPKHLITATGQRVTLRCSPRSGDLSVYWYQQSLDQGLQFLIQYYNGEERAKGNILERFSAQQFPDLHSELNLSSLELGDSALYFCASSGLAGANTGELFFGEGSRLTVL.

This chain uses TRBV9 with TRBJ2-7, with 9 bases fitting TRBD1. Germline V lookup: CDR1 SGDLS, CDR2 YYNGEE. CDR3 length: 15 amino acids. The V gene end was trimmed by 4 bases and the J gene end by 2 bases; junction bases not matched to a gene: 7. The CDR3 region is CASSPARDRAYEQYF. The CDR3 nucleotides read TGTGCCAGCAGCCCGGCCCGGGACAGGGCCTACGAGCAGTACTTC.

The chain has TRBV6-5 and TRBJ2-3; TRBD2 matches 12 bases. Trimming removed 5 bases from V and 5 bases from J; junction bases left unmatched: 5. The germline V gene encodes CDR1 MNHEY and CDR2 SVGAGI. This CDR3 has 15 amino acids. The CDR3 DNA is TGTGCCAGCAGTCCCCTAGCGGGAGGGAGAGATACGCAGTATTTT. This codes for CASSPLAGGRDTQYF.

The chain uses TRBV5-1 and TRBJ2-3, with TRBD2 identical over 7 bases. Looked up from germline, CDR1 is SGHRS and CDR2 is YFSETQ. Unmatched junction bases numbered 6, after V lost 1 base and J lost 1 base. The CDR3 consists of 16 residues. The CDR3: CASSLLSRGGTDTQYF. CDR3 DNA: TGCGCCAGCAGCTTGTTGTCCCGGGGGGGCACAGATACGCAGTATTTT.

This chain uses TRBV19 with TRBJ1-1; perhaps TRBD1 as D (6 bases). Trimming left V 8 bases short and J 10 bases short, with 20 bases between. CDR1 is LNHDA and CDR2 is SQIVND in the germline V gene (reference sequence). The CDR3 is 13 amino acids. The CDR3 loop reads CASGNLGAKGAFF. CDR3 sequence (DNA): TGTGCCAGTGGGAACTTGGGGGCCAAGGGAGCTTTCTTT.

The chain has TRBV10-2 and TRBJ2-3; a weak D match, TRBD2 (7 bases). The V end lost 7 bases, the J end lost 6 bases, and 17 bases lay between the germline ends. Per germline, CDR1 WSHSY and CDR2 SAAADI. The CDR3 length is 14 residues. CDR3 bases: TGCGCCAGCACCCGGGGAGGGGGTAGCGATACGCAGTATTTT. Its protein product is CASTRGGGSDTQYF.

In this sample, this clone turned up a few times. The chain is built from TRBV15 and TRBJ1-1; 7 nucleotides align to TRBD1. Germline values: CDR1 LNHNV, CDR2 YYDKDF (reference sequence). V dropped 5 bases and J dropped 3; count of bases not matched to a gene: 9. This CDR3 region has 15 residues. The CDR3 is CATSSTGQRYTEAFF. The CDR3 bases are TGTGCCACCAGCTCTACGGGACAGCGATACACTGAAGCTTTCTTT.

The chain links TRBV7-9 to TRBJ1-2; D not resolved. The V and J ends lost 3 bases and 8 bases respectively, with 16 bases between them. Germline CDR1 reads SEHNR; CDR2 reads FQNEAQ (reference sequence). This CDR3 region has 14 residues. The CDR3 bases are TGTGCCAGCAGCTTTACAGACCCAGCACGAGGCTACACCTTC. Translation gives CASSFTDPARGYTF.

The chain is built from TRBV5-1 and TRBJ2-1; D uncertain. CDR3 length: 13 residues. Germline CDR1 SGHRS, CDR2 YFSETQ. V lost 5 bases and J lost 8, with 14 bases in between. CDR3 DNA sequence: TGCGCCAGCAGTCCGTCCGTACGGGATGAGCAGTTCTTC. Translating gives CASSPSVRDEQFF.

The rearrangement joins TRBV24-1 to TRBJ2-3, with a possible D match to TRBD2 (6 bases). Germline V gene sequence: CDR1 KGHDR, CDR2 SFDVKD. This CDR3 has 16 residues. V lost 1 base and J lost 6, with 16 bases in between. For the CDR3, the DNA is TGTGCCACCAGTGATTTAGGGGAGGTGGGGGTGGATACGCAGTATTTT. This sequence encodes CATSDLGEVGVDTQYF.

The chain has TRBV7-2 and TRBJ2-2, with a weak D call TRBD2 (6 bases). Trimming took off 4 bases at V and 5 bases at J, with 14 bases between the two ends. This CDR3 has 15 amino acids. The germline gives CDR1 SGHTA, CDR2 FQGNSA. The CDR3 spells CASSSSGLITGELFF. In nucleotides, the CDR3 is TGTGCCAGCAGCTCCTCGGGACTCATAACCGGGGAGCTGTTTTTT.

The chain links TRBV19 to TRBJ2-7; a possible D gene is TRBD2 (6 bases). The CDR3 covers 13 residues. Germline CDR1 reads LNHDA; CDR2 reads SQIVND (reference sequence). V dropped 3 bases and J dropped 2 bases, with 8 bases sitting between them. CDR3 sequence (DNA): TGTGCCAGTAGTATGGGGGGACCCTACGAGCAGTACTTC. Amino acid sequence: CASSMGGPYEQYF.